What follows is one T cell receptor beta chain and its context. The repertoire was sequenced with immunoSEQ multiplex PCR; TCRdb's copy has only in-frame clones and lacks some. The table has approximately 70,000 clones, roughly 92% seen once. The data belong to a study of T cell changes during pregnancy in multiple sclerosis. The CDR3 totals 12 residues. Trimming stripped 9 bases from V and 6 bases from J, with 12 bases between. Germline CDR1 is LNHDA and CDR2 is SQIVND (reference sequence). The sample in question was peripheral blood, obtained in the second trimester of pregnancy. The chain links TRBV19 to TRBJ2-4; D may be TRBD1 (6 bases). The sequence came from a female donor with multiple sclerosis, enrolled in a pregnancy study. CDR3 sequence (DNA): TGTGCCAGCAACAGGGTTGGAAACATTCAGTACTTC. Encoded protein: CASNRVGNIQYF.